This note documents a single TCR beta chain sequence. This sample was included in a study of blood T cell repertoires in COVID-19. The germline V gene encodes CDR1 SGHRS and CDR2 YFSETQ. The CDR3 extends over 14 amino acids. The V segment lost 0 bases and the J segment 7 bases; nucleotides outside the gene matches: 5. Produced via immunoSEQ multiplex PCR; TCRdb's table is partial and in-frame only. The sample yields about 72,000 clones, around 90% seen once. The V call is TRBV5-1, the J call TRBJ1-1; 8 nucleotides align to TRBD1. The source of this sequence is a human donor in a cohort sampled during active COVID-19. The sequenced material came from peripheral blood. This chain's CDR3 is CASSLALDRDEAFF. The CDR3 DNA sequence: TGCGCCAGCAGCTTGGCCTTGGACAGGGATGAAGCTTTCTTT.